This TCR beta chain derives from a study of vaccination and CD4 T cells after COVID-19 (dated by TCRdb to between 2021 and 2022). Concerning the study at large: Every convalescent patient had a positive nasal swab PCR test for SARS-CoV-2, with mild disease in nine patients and severe disease in one. Six males and four females were included in the convalescent cohort, with two Hispanic individuals, seven Caucasians, two Asians and one multiracial person represented. Participants got two doses of the Pfizer-BioNTech BNT162b2 vaccine (n=8) or two doses of the Moderna mRNA-1273 vaccine (n=2). Post-COVID blood samples from convalescent patients were collected a median of around 100 days after diagnosis, with a range of roughly 30 to 170 days. Post-vaccine blood samples were collected a median of approximately 68 days after the second vaccine dose, ranging from about 13 to 250 days. In approximately eleven COVID-19 convalescent patients and 4 infection-naive healthy vaccine recipients, the spike-specific CD4+ TCR repertoire before mRNA vaccination was compared with the repertoire after mRNA vaccination. Points the paper makes about the study in general: In convalescent patients, nearly all vaccine-specific clones (304 of 307) were found to be mono-reactive for SARS-CoV-2 spike rather than cross-reactive with common cold coronaviruses. The number of convalescent patients in the study was relatively small, and the study did not examine early timepoints following natural infection. Among convalescent patients, a median about 90% of the SARS-CoV-2-reactive clones seen after vaccination appeared only after vaccination, which suggests priming specific to the vaccine. Although the median number of SARS-CoV-2-reactive clonotypes went up from around 20 after infection to approximately 40 after vaccination, the increase was not significant.

In regard to this clonotype: This clone's antigen is unknown. No base quality information exists; no much larger clone differs at one position.

Library preparation used PCR. Sequencing used an Illumina iSeq 100. For the original study's pipeline: Non-productive sequences were removed, and CDR3s that did not start with C, did not end with F or W, or were shorter than 7 amino acids were discarded. Using R version 3.6.1, CDR3 homology was evaluated through Levenshtein distances (stringdist) along with unrooted phylogenetic trees (ape). TCRdb handled the public reads itself, with Q25 trimming in fastp and clone calling in MiXCR, and kept productive beta chains. Every entry covers one CDR3 protein and lists the most common genes and DNA from its rows. The V and J calls were determined by TCRdb, not by the authors. Present in this sample are about 24,000 distinct CDR3 sequences, 45% to 65% of which were seen just once. Of the sample, about 0.95% falls within the top ten clones. Clipping removes 0 bases from V and 7 bases from J, with 8 as the unmatched junction base count. The CDR3 measures 15 amino acids from cysteine to phenylalanine. The kept DNA is CDR3 alone, 45 bases in frame from the first base. From the germline V gene (reference sequence), CDR1 is DFQATT and CDR2 is SNEGSKA.

The positive SARS-CoV-2 PCR tests of the convalescent patients were dated from March to December 2020, before the Alpha, Beta and Delta variants emerged in the United States. Ficoll-Paque Plus gradient centrifugation was used to isolate PBMCs from whole blood, and the isolated PBMCs were then either used fresh or cryopreserved at -140C. This TCR derives from a human donor who had recovered from COVID-19. The rearranged chain carries TRBV20-1 and TRBJ2-7; TRBD2 lines up with 11 middle nucleotides. The sequences come from CD4+ T cells from blood, collected before SARS-CoV-2 vaccination. The nucleotide sequence is TGCAGTGCTAGAGATTTGGCTAGCGGGAGGAGGGAGCAGTACTTC. This encodes CSARDLASGRREQYF.